These 8 T cell receptor beta chains were sequenced from one sample in a study of blood T cell repertoires in COVID-19. TCRdb's table, derived via immunoSEQ multiplex PCR, lists solely in-frame clones and lacks some. Altogether around 130,000 clones are present, roughly 88% being singletons, with the ten largest covering more than 2%. Specimen: peripheral blood. These receptors were collected from a man aged 65-85 years with active COVID-19.

This clone was observed a single time. J is TRBJ1-2 and V is TRBV6-5; 7 bases are shared with TRBD1. CDR1 is MNHEY and CDR2 is SVGAGI in the germline V gene. CDR3 length: 14 amino acids. V dropped 5 bases and J dropped 1; count of bases not matched to a gene: 4. The CDR3 nucleotides read TGTGCCAGCAGTAAGGACAGGAGTAACTATGGCTACACCTTC. It translates to CASSKDRSNYGYTF.

CDR3 nucleotide sequence: TGTGCCAGCAGACTCCATGGGACAGTCAACACTGAAGCTTTCTTT. Its translation is CASRLHGTVNTEAFF. The chain uses TRBV11-1 and TRBJ1-1; TRBD1 aligns across 7 bases. CDR3 size: 15 residues. Germline lookup yields CDR1 SGHAT and CDR2 FQDESV (reference sequence). V was pared by 6 bases and J by 2 bases, with 9 bases of the junction left unmatched.

The chain carries TRBV19 and TRBJ1-5, with 7 nucleotides matching TRBD1. CDR1 is LNHDA and CDR2 is SQIVND in the germline V gene (reference sequence). This CDR3 has 15 residues. V lost 4 bases to trimming and J lost 11 bases; unmatched junction nucleotides: 14. The CDR3 loop reads CASSTSGQNIRSQHF. CDR3 nucleotide sequence: TGTGCCAGTAGTACTTCGGGACAGAACATTCGGTCCCAGCATTTT.

In DNA form, the CDR3 reads TGTGCCACCAGTGCTGGTCGAGGCGAGCAGTACTTC. It is translated as CATSAGRGEQYF. V is TRBV24-1 and J is TRBJ2-7; D uncertain. The CDR3 consists of 12 residues. Trimming removed 5 bases from V and 6 bases from J, with 10 bases in between. In germline, CDR1 is KGHDR, CDR2 SFDVKD.

The chain combines TRBV7-2 with TRBJ1-2; D call uncertain. V lost 5 bases, J lost 6 bases, and 13 bases lay in between. Per the germline V gene, CDR1 is SGHTA and CDR2 is FQGNSA. There are 13 residues in the CDR3. Here the CDR3 DNA reads TGTGCCAGCAGCGTTAACGGGGTGGATGGCTACACCTTC. Protein: CASSVNGVDGYTF.

This chain links TRBV2 with TRBJ2-1; 12 bases are shared with TRBD1. This CDR3 contains 14 residues. The V segment lost 4 bases and the J segment 8 bases; nucleotides outside the gene matches: 3. The germline V gene has CDR1 SNHLY and CDR2 FYNNEI. The CDR3 nucleotides are TGTGCCAGCAGTGTGGGACAGGGGGCCCATGAGCAGTTCTTC. The encoded protein is CASSVGQGAHEQFF.

This chain connects TRBV7-2 to TRBJ2-7, with D perhaps matching TRBD2 (6 bases). This CDR3 is built from 14 residues. The V gene lost 7 bases and the J gene lost 2 bases, with 15 bases spanning the gap. Germline CDR1 and CDR2: SGHTA and FQGNSA. The CDR3 DNA sequence: TGTGCCAGCACCGTAGGCCCGGGAGCCTACGAGCAGTACTTC. It is translated as CASTVGPGAYEQYF.

The rearrangement links TRBV28 to TRBJ1-5; D not resolved. V was cut by 6 bases and J by 3 bases, with 6 bases left in between. The CDR3 loop spans 12 amino acids. Germline-derived CDR1 and CDR2 are MDHEN and SYDVKM. The CDR3 DNA sequence: TGTGCCAGCAGGAGGGTCAATCAGCCCCAGCATTTT. Its translation: CASRRVNQPQHF.